This T cell receptor beta chain was retrieved from a study of response to subunit inactivated influenza vaccine. TCRdb ran MiXCR on the RT-PCR reads and lists one entry per CDR3 protein. The sample lists some 540,000 distinct CDR3 sequences, 20% to 25% occurring once. The CDR3 contains 15 residues. V was cut by 1 base and J by 2 bases, with 9 bases left in between. This clonotype was found a few times. In addition, the sample was reused for a study of T cells expressing NK-cell markers. That source adds: The cDNA for TCR beta came from 5'RACE template switching with UMIs. Underlying the TCR beta repertoires were sorted CD3+CD56+NKG2C+, CD3+CD56+NKG2C- and CD3+CD56-NKG2C+ T cells.

The receptor was isolated from a man aged 45-60 years who received an inactivated influenza vaccine. The input for sequencing was CD4+ T cells sorted from PBMCs, taken roughly 13 days after vaccination. V usage is TRBV12-3 or TRBV12-4 and J usage is TRBJ2-1, with D perhaps TRBD2 (5 bases). CDR3 coding DNA: TGTGCCAGCAGTTTAGGATTGACTACCTACAATGAGCAGTTCTTC. As protein: CASSLGLTTYNEQFF.